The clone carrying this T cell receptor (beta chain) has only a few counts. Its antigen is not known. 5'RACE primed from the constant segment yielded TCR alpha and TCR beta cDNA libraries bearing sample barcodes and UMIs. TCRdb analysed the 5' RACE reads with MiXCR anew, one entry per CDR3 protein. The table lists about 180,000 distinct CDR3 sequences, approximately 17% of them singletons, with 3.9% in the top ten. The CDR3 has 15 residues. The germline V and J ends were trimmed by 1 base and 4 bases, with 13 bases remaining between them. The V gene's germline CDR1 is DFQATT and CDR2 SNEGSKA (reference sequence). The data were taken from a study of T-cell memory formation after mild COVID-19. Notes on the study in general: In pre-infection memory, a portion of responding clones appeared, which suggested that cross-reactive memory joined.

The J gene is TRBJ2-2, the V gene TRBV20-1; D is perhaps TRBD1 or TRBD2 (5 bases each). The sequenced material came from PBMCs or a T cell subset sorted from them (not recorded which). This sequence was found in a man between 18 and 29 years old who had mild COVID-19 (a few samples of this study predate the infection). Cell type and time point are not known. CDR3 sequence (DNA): TGCAGTGCTAGAGCGGGTGGGGACCCCACCGGGGAGCTGTTTTTT. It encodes CSARAGGDPTGELFF.